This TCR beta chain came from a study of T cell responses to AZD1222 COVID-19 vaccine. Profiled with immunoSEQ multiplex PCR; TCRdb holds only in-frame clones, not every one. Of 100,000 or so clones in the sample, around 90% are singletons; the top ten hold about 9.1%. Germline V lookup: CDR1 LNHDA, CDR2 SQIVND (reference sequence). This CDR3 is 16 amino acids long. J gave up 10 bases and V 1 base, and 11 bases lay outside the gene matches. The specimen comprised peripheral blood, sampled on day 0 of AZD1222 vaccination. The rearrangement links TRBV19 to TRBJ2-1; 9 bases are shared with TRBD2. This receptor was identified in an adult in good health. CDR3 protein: CASSIVAGGLNWEQFF. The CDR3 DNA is TGTGCCAGTAGTATAGTGGCGGGAGGGCTGAATTGGGAGCAGTTCTTC.